Given below is one TCR beta chain in context. Its antigen is undetermined. Germline loops: CDR1 SEHNR, CDR2 FQNEAQ (reference sequence). The junction had 5 bases not matched to a gene; V was cut back by 0 bases and J by 7 bases. This CDR3 region has 16 residues. The data belong to a study of a mutant IDH1 vaccine in newly diagnosed glioma. Study information: Patients previously underwent radiotherapy, temozolomide, or both, and most underwent both. Study outcomes and limitations: Immune responses induced by the vaccine were seen in 93.3% of patients, spanning multiple MHC alleles.

Noted time point: baseline, week 1 (first vaccination visit). Indicated treatment: pre-vaccination baseline after standard-of-care therapy. The study enrolled donors with new WHO grade 3 or 4 IDH1-mutant, ATRX-lost astrocytomas. Repertoires were generated with immunoSEQ multiplex PCR, while TCRdb's copy carries only in-frame clones and drops some. The sample lists some 51,000 clones, 70% to 80% seen once, with approximately 1.8% in the top ten. This sequence originates from a woman aged 40 to 49 with glioma. The chain carries TRBV7-9 and TRBJ2-2; the match to TRBD1 covers 10 bases. The source material was PBMCs, sampled from a glioma patient treated with radiotherapy, temozolomide or both. CDR3 sequence: CASSLAKGQGRGELFF. DNA of the CDR3: TGTGCCAGCAGCTTAGCGAAGGGACAGGGGCGCGGGGAGCTGTTTTTT.